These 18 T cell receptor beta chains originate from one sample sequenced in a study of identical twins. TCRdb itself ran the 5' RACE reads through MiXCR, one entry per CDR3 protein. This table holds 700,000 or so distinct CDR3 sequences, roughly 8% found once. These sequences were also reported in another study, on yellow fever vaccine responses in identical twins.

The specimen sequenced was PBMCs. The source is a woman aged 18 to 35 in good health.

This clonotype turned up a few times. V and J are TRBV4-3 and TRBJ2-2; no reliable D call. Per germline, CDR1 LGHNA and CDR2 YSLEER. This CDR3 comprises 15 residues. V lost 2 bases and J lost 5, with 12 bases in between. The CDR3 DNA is TGCGCCAGCAGCCAAAGTACGCGTGGGACCGGGGAGCTGTTTTTT. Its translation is CASSQSTRGTGELFF.

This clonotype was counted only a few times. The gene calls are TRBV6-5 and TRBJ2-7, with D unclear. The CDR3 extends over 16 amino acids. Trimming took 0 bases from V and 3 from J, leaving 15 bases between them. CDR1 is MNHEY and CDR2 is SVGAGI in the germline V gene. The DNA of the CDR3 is TGTGCCAGCAGTTACTCTGGCGGACGGCCAGACTACGAGCAGTACTTC. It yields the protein CASSYSGGRPDYEQYF.

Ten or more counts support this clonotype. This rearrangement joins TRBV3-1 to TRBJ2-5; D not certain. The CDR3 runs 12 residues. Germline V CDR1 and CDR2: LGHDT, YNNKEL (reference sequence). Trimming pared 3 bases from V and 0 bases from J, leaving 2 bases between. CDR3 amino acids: CASSQYQETQYF. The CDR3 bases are TGTGCCAGCAGCCAGTACCAAGAGACCCAGTACTTC.

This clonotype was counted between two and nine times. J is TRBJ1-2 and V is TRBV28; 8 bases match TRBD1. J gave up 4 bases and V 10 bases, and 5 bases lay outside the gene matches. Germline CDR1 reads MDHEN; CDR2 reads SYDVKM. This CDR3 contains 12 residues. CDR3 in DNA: TGTGCCACCAGGACAGGGATCTATGGCTACACCTTC. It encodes CATRTGIYGYTF.

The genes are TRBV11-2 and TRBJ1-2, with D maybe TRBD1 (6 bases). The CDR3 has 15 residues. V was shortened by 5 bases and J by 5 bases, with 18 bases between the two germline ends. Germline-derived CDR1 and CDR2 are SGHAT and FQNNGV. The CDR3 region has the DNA TGTGCCAGCAGCGCAGGGGACTCCCGAGGATATGGCTACACCTTC. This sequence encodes CASSAGDSRGYGYTF.

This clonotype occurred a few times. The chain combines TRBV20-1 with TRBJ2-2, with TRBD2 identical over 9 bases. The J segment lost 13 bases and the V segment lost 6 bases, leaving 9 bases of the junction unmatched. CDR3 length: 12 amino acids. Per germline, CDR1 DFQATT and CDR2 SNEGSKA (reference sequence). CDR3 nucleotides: TGCAGTGCAATTCAGCGGGGGGCCGGGCTGTTTTTT. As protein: CSAIQRGAGLFF.

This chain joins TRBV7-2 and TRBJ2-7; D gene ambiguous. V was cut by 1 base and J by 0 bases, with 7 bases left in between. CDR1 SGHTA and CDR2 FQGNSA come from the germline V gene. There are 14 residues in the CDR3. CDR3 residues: CASSLGHYSYEQYF. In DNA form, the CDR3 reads TGTGCCAGCAGCTTAGGACACTACTCCTACGAGCAGTACTTC.

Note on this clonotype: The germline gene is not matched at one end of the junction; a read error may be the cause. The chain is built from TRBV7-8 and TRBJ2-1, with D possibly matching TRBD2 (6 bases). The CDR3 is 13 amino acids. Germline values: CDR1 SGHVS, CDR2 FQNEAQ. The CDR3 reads CASSPDPGRGGDF. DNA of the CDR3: TGTGCCAGCAGCCCCGACCCGGGGCGGGGCGGGGACTTC. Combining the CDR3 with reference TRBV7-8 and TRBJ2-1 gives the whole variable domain GAGVSQSPRYKVAKRGQDVALRCDPISGHVSLFWYQQALGQGPEFLTYFQNEAQLDKSGLPSDRFFAERPEGSVSTLKIQRTQQEDSAVYLCASSPDPGRGGDFGPGTRLTVL.

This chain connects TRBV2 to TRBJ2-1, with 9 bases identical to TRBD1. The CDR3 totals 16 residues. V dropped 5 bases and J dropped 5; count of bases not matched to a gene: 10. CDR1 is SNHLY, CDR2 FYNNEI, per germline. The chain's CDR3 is CASSPEIGQGNNEQFF. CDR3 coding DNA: TGTGCCAGCAGTCCCGAAATTGGACAGGGGAACAATGAGCAGTTCTTC.

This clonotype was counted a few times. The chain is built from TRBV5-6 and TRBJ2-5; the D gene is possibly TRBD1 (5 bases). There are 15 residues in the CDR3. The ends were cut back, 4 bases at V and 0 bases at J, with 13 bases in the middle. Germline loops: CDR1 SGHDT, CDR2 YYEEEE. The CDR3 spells CASSPTAWYQETQYF. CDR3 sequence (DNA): TGTGCCAGCAGCCCGACAGCATGGTACCAAGAGACCCAGTACTTC.

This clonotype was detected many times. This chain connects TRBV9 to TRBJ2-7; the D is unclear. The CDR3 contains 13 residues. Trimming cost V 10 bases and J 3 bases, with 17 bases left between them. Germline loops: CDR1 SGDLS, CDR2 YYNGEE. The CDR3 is CASSGNRDYEQYF. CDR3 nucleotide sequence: TGTGCCTCCAGTGGGAACAGAGACTACGAGCAGTACTTC.

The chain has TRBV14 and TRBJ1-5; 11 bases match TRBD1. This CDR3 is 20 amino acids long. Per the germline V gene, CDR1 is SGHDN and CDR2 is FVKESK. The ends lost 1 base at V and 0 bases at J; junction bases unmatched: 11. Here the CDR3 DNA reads TGTGCCAGCAGCCAAGCCTGGACAGGGGGCAGTGGAGATAGCAATCAGCCCCAGCATTTT. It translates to CASSQAWTGGSGDSNQPQHF.

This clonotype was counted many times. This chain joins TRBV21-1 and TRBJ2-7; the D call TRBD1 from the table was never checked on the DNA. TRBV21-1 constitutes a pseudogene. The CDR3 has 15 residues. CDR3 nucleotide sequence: TGTGCCAGCAGTATGCCGGGACAGGGGCCCTACGAGCAGTACTTC. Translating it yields CASSMPGQGPYEQYF.

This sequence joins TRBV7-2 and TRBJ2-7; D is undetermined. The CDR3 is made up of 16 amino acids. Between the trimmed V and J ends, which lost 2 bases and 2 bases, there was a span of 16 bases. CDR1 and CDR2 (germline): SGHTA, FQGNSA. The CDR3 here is CASSLSWDETTYEQYF. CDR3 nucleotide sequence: TGTGCCAGCAGCTTATCATGGGATGAGACAACCTACGAGCAGTACTTC.

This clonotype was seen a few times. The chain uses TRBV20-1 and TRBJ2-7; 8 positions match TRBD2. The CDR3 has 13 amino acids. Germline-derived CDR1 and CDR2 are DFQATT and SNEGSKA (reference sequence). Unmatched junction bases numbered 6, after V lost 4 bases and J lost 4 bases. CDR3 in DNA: TGCAGTGCTAACAGCGGGAGCTTGTACGAGCAGTACTTC. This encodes CSANSGSLYEQYF.

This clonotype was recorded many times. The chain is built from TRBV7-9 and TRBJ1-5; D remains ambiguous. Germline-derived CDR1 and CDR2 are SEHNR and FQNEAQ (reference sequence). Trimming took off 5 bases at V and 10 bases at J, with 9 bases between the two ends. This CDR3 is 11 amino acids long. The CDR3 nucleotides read TGTGCCAGCAGCCACGATCGTCCCCAGCATTTT. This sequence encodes CASSHDRPQHF.

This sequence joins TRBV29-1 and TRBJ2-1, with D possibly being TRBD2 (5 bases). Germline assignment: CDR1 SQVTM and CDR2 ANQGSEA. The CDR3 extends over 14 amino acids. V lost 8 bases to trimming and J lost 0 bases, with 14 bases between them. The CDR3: CSLLPEGSYNEQFF. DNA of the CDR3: TGCAGCCTCCTTCCTGAGGGCTCCTACAATGAGCAGTTCTTC.

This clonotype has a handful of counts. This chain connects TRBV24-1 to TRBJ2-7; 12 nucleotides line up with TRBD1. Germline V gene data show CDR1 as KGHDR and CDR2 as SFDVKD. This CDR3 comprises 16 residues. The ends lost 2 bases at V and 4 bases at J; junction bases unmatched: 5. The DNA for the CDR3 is TGTGCCACCAGTGATTCCGGGACAGGGGGCAAGTACGAGCAGTACTTC. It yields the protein CATSDSGTGGKYEQYF.